The 28 T cell receptor beta chains below all came from one sample that was sequenced in a study of T-cell reconstitution after alpha-beta-depleted transplantation in children. TCRbeta library preparation incorporated unique molecular identifiers. TCRdb ran MiXCR on the PCR reads and lists one entry per CDR3 protein. Of a few hundred thousand distinct CDR3 sequences listed, 13% are singletons. This specimen consisted of PBMCs, obtained from the stem cell graft. The receptor source for this set is a human donor who donated a stem cell graft to a child with Fanconi anemia.

This clonotype was recorded many times. The rearrangement links TRBV12-3 or TRBV12-4 to TRBJ1-5; D might be TRBD1 (5 bases). Trimming stripped 9 bases from V and 2 bases from J, with 17 bases between. The CDR3 is 15 residues long. CDR3 in amino acids: CASGQGSDGNQPQHF. CDR3 sequence (DNA): TGTGCCAGTGGGCAGGGATCCGATGGCAATCAGCCCCAGCATTTT.

As regards this clonotype: As the CDR3 is not closed by the conserved phenylalanine or tryptophan, this likely results from a read error. The chain couples TRBV30 to TRBJ1-2; 8 bases line up with TRBD1. With 5 bases clipped from V and 4 bases from J, the junction kept 9 bases outside the gene matches. The germline gives CDR1 GTSNPN, CDR2 SVGIG (reference sequence). The CDR3 has 14 residues. The CDR3 sequence: CAWARTGSAYGYTC. The CDR3 coding sequence is TGTGCCTGGGCCAGGACAGGGAGTGCCTATGGCTACACCTGC.

The rearrangement joins TRBV5-1 to TRBJ2-7; possible D gene TRBD1, 6 bases. Trimming left V 2 bases short and J 0 bases short, with 9 bases between. Germline V gives CDR1 SGHRS, CDR2 YFSETQ. The CDR3 has 14 residues. The CDR3 protein is CASSFRTDSYEQYF. In DNA form, the CDR3 reads TGCGCCAGCAGCTTTAGGACAGACTCCTACGAGCAGTACTTC.

CDR3 sequence reads: CASSEEGGTGGTSGGYTF. The CDR3 nucleotides are TGTGCCAGCAGTGAAGAGGGGGGGACAGGGGGCACTTCGGGTGGCTACACCTTC. The V and J genes are TRBV6-1 and TRBJ1-2; 12 nucleotides line up with TRBD1. With V trimmed by 1 base and J by 7 bases, 13 bases remained unmatched. The CDR3 has 18 residues. CDR1 MNHNS and CDR2 SASEGT come from the germline V gene.

This sequence joins TRBV5-1 and TRBJ2-1; 10 nucleotides agree with TRBD2. The V segment lost 0 bases and the J segment 6 bases; nucleotides outside the gene matches: 9. The germline V gene encodes CDR1 SGHRS and CDR2 YFSETQ. CDR3 size: 17 residues. CDR3 residues: CASSLGFRSGGPNEQFF. CDR3 DNA sequence: TGCGCCAGCAGCTTGGGGTTCCGTAGCGGGGGGCCCAATGAGCAGTTCTTC.

The V gene is TRBV7-2, the J gene TRBJ1-5, with TRBD1 as a possible D gene (5 bases). The CDR3 is 14 amino acids. CDR1 is SGHTA and CDR2 is FQGNSA in the germline V gene. V lost 3 bases to trimming and J lost 9 bases, with 15 bases between them. The CDR3 DNA follows: TGTGCCAGCAGCTTTCGCGCGGGGGGAGGGCCCCAGCATTTT. Protein sequence: CASSFRAGGGPQHF.

In this sample, this clonotype turned up many times. V gene TRBV4-3 combines with J gene TRBJ1-5; 8 nucleotides agree with TRBD1. This CDR3 is 16 amino acids long. The J segment lost 5 bases and the V segment lost 0 bases, leaving 6 bases of the junction unmatched. CDR1 and CDR2 (germline): LGHNA, YSLEER. The CDR3 DNA reads TGCGCCAGCAGCCAAGATCGGACAGGGTCCCATCAGCCCCAGCATTTT. This codes for CASSQDRTGSHQPQHF.

This clonotype was detected only a few times. This sequence joins TRBV4-3 and TRBJ2-1; D is ambiguous. Trimming left V 8 bases short and J 7 bases short, with 9 bases between. CDR3 length: 11 amino acids. In germline, CDR1 is LGHNA, CDR2 YSLEER. CDR3 coding DNA: TGCGCCAGCGGAGTGTGGAATGAGCAGTTCTTC. It specifies CASGVWNEQFF.

In its sample, this clonotype was seen a few times. The chain employs TRBV30 and TRBJ2-1, with TRBD2 identical over 11 bases. The germline V gene has CDR1 GTSNPN and CDR2 SVGIG (reference sequence). The CDR3 has 14 amino acids. V lost 3 bases to trimming and J lost 6 bases; unmatched junction nucleotides: 4. The CDR3 DNA is TGTGCCTGGAGGATAGCGGGGGGGTTCAATGAGCAGTTCTTC. It translates to CAWRIAGGFNEQFF. Full variable domain (missing parts from reference TRBV30 and TRBJ2-1): SQTIHQWPATLVQPVGSPLSLECTVEGTSNPNLYWYRQAAGRGLQLLFYSVGIGQISSEVPQNLSASRPQDRQFILSSKKLLLSDSGFYLCAWRIAGGFNEQFFGPGTRLTVL.

This rearrangement joins TRBV2 to TRBJ2-2; D may be TRBD2 (6 bases). Trimming stripped 7 bases from V and 5 bases from J, with 17 bases between. There are 15 residues in the CDR3. From germline, CDR1 is SNHLY and CDR2 FYNNEI. The chain's CDR3 is CASIESGVGTGELFF. CDR3 nucleotide sequence: TGTGCCAGCATCGAGTCGGGGGTCGGAACCGGGGAGCTGTTTTTT.

There are a few counts of this clonotype. This sequence joins TRBV29-1 and TRBJ2-1, with 8 bases that match TRBD1. Trimming at V came to 3 bases and at J to 4 bases, leaving 8 bases not matched to a gene. CDR3 length: 15 residues. CDR1 SQVTM and CDR2 ANQGSEA come from the germline V gene. CDR3 region: CSVDTLGQDYNEQFF. The CDR3 DNA follows: TGCAGCGTTGATACCTTGGGACAGGATTACAATGAGCAGTTCTTC.

This clonotype occurred many times. V usage is TRBV7-6 and J usage is TRBJ2-5, with D possibly called TRBD1 or TRBD2 (6 bases each). The CDR3 runs 15 residues. V shed 4 bases and J shed 5 bases, with 17 bases lying between them. Germline lookup yields CDR1 SGHVS and CDR2 FNYEAQ. The CDR3 is CASSSIGGASETQYF. The CDR3, as DNA: TGTGCCAGCAGCTCGATCGGGGGCGCGTCGGAGACCCAGTACTTC.

The chain couples TRBV7-3 to TRBJ2-1; 11 bases line up with TRBD2. V was clipped by 5 bases and J by 5 bases; unmatched bases: 8. In germline, CDR1 is SGHTA, CDR2 FQGTGA. The CDR3 has 16 residues. The CDR3 nucleotides are TGTGCCAGCAGCCCTAGGGGGACTAGCGGACACAATGAGCAGTTCTTC. Protein product: CASSPRGTSGHNEQFF.

V is TRBV29-1 and J is TRBJ2-7; 10 nucleotides agree with TRBD2. Germline CDR1 is SQVTM and CDR2 is ANQGSEA. CDR3 length: 15 residues. Trimming at V came to 5 bases and at J to 0 bases, leaving 7 bases not matched to a gene. Written as DNA, the CDR3 is TGCAGCGTTCGGGGGTCTAGCGGGGGCTCCTACGAGCAGTACTTC. Translating gives CSVRGSSGGSYEQYF.

The sample holds many counts of this clonotype. V and J are TRBV6-6 and TRBJ2-7; D remains ambiguous. CDR3 size: 14 residues. Germline-derived CDR1 and CDR2 are MNHNY and SVGAGI (reference sequence). V dropped 2 bases and J dropped 0 bases, with 8 bases sitting between them. CDR3 region: CASSYEVSSYEQYF. The CDR3 nucleotides read TGTGCCAGCAGTTACGAGGTCAGCTCCTACGAGCAGTACTTC.

In its sample, this clonotype was seen many times. The chain recombines TRBV5-6 with TRBJ2-7, with D maybe TRBD2 (6 bases). Germline loops: CDR1 SGHDT, CDR2 YYEEEE. V lost 4 bases to trimming and J lost 0 bases, with 17 bases between them. CDR3 size: 16 residues. This CDR3 reads CASSPQGGVSSYEQYF. The CDR3, as DNA: TGTGCCAGCAGCCCCCAAGGCGGGGTTAGCTCCTACGAGCAGTACTTC.

This clonotype was recorded at least ten times. The gene calls are TRBV20-1 and TRBJ2-3; no reliable D call. V was pared by 1 base and J by 0 bases, with 17 bases between. The CDR3 spans 17 residues. Germline-derived CDR1 and CDR2 are DFQATT and SNEGSKA (reference sequence). The CDR3 region is CSARAAPAQPSTDTQYF. The CDR3 DNA reads TGCAGTGCTAGAGCCGCACCGGCCCAGCCTAGCACAGATACGCAGTATTTT.

About this clonotype: This is likely a read error, given that the CDR3 carries no conserved phenylalanine or tryptophan at its end. The gene calls are TRBV18 and TRBJ2-1; no definite D call. From germline, CDR1 is KGHSH and CDR2 LQKENI. The CDR3 consists of 14 residues. With 3 bases removed from V and 2 bases from J, the gap between germline ends came to 8 bases. The CDR3 is CASSPPPPYNEQFC. CDR3 in DNA: TGTGCCAGCTCACCCCCTCCCCCCTACAATGAGCAGTTCTGC.

There are a few counts of this clonotype. This chain joins TRBV6-1 and TRBJ1-6; maybe TRBD1 (6 bases). V lost 3 bases and J 6 bases, leaving 15 bases between the germline ends. CDR3 length: 16 amino acids. Germline loops: CDR1 MNHNS, CDR2 SASEGT. DNA of the CDR3: TGTGCCAGCAGTGATCAGGGGCGGTTGAGTAATTCACCCCTCCACTTT. Translated, it gives CASSDQGRLSNSPLHF.

This clonotype has a count of ten or more. The V and J genes are TRBV30 and TRBJ1-2; no definite D call. Trimming left V 2 bases short and J 4 bases short, with 8 bases between. Germline CDR1 and CDR2: GTSNPN and SVGIG (reference sequence). The CDR3 covers 12 residues. The CDR3 DNA reads as TGTGCCTGGAGTAGGGATTTCTATGGCTACACCTTC. It is translated as CAWSRDFYGYTF.

This clonotype was seen a few times. This chain joins TRBV7-3 and TRBJ2-6; the D is unclear. V lost 6 bases and J 0 bases, leaving 12 bases between the germline ends. CDR3 length: 16 residues. In germline, CDR1 is SGHTA, CDR2 FQGTGA. CDR3 amino acids: CASSVGGPSGANVLTF. The CDR3 nucleotides read TGTGCCAGCAGTGTTGGCGGACCCTCTGGGGCCAACGTCCTGACTTTC.

This clonotype turned up a few times. The chain is built from TRBV6-5 and TRBJ2-1, with 13 bases fitting TRBD2. CDR1 and CDR2 from the germline V gene are MNHEY and SVGAGI. There are 17 residues in the CDR3. After removal of 2 bases from V and 5 bases from J, the junction contained 6 bases not matched to a gene. CDR3 amino acids: CASSYATSGGFHNEQFF. CDR3 nucleotide sequence: TGTGCCAGCAGTTACGCGACTAGCGGGGGGTTCCACAATGAGCAGTTCTTC.

The chain links TRBV7-2 to TRBJ2-6; a possible D gene is TRBD2 (5 bases). V lost 5 bases and J 1 base, leaving 12 bases between the germline ends. This CDR3 has 16 residues. CDR1 is SGHTA and CDR2 is FQGNSA in the germline V gene. CDR3 protein: CASSQFSGSGANVLTF. The CDR3 DNA reads TGTGCCAGCAGCCAATTCTCGGGGTCTGGGGCCAACGTCCTGACTTTC.

This clonotype has more than one count but fewer than ten. This chain joins TRBV12-3 or TRBV12-4 and TRBJ2-1; possibly TRBD1 or TRBD2 for D (5 bases each). V dropped 1 base and J dropped 9 bases, with 10 bases sitting between them. The CDR3 runs to 13 residues. The CDR3: CASSLVGGFEQFF. For the CDR3, the DNA is TGTGCCAGCAGTTTAGTTGGGGGATTTGAGCAGTTCTTC.

There are many counts of this clonotype. The chain uses TRBV5-5 and TRBJ2-7, with D possibly TRBD2 on 5 matching bases. With 0 bases removed from V and 4 bases from J, the gap between germline ends came to 11 bases. Germline lookup yields CDR1 SGHKS and CDR2 YYEKEE (reference sequence). CDR3 length: 14 amino acids. CDR3 residues: CASSLEPSGYEQYV. The CDR3, as DNA: TGTGCCAGCAGCTTGGAACCGTCGGGGTACGAGCAGTACGTC.

This clonotype was counted only a few times. CDR3 region: CASSNRTSREQFF. For the CDR3, the DNA is TGTGCCAGCAGTAATAGGACGTCCCGGGAGCAGTTCTTC. The rearrangement joins TRBV7-3 to TRBJ2-1; D not resolved. Trimming cost V 6 bases and J 10 bases, with 16 bases left between them. Germline V CDR1 and CDR2: SGHTA, FQGTGA. The CDR3 runs to 13 residues.

This clonotype was detected ten times or more. The V gene is TRBV5-6, the J gene TRBJ1-2; D remains ambiguous. Germline CDR1 reads SGHDT; CDR2 reads YYEEEE. The CDR3 has 12 amino acids. Trimming stripped 1 base from V and 4 bases from J, with 5 bases between. CDR3 in DNA: TGTGCCAGCAGCTTGCGGAGCTATGGCTACACCTTC. It yields the protein CASSLRSYGYTF.

This clonotype occurred a few times. V is TRBV20-1 and J is TRBJ1-1; possibly TRBD1 for D (5 bases). CDR3 length: 14 amino acids. Germline lookup yields CDR1 DFQATT and CDR2 SNEGSKA (reference sequence). Trimming took off 3 bases at V and 6 bases at J, with 17 bases between the two ends. Written as DNA, the CDR3 is TGCAGTGCTAGCCGGAAGGCTTCGGGGGCTGAAGCTTTCTTT. It specifies CSASRKASGAEAFF.